Following are 11 T cell receptor beta chains from one sample sequenced in a study of blood T cell repertoires in COVID-19. The assay was immunoSEQ multiplex PCR, and TCRdb's table has in-frame clones only and misses some. Of approximately 140,000 clones listed, 84% are singletons. The source material was PBMCs or T cells enriched from blood (not recorded which). All receptors derive from a woman between 50 and 59 years old who had been exposed to COVID-19.

The chain is built from TRBV5-1 and TRBJ2-5, with 12 bases matching TRBD1. V was pared by 6 bases and J by 0 bases, with 15 bases of the junction left unmatched. Per the germline V gene, CDR1 is SGHRS and CDR2 is YFSETQ. The CDR3 extends over 19 amino acids. The CDR3 nucleotides read TGCGCCAGCACCTGGCCGGGACAGGGGGCTGGAACGAACCAAGAGACCCAGTACTTC. Amino acid sequence: CASTWPGQGAGTNQETQYF.

The chain couples TRBV4-1 to TRBJ2-1, with 7 bases aligning to TRBD1. The CDR3 length is 14 residues. The V gene end was trimmed by 3 bases and the J gene end by 3 bases; junction bases not matched to a gene: 2. Germline CDR1 MGHRA, CDR2 YSYEKL. The CDR3 DNA reads TGCGCCAGCAGCCATCCAGGGGGCTACAATGAGCAGTTCTTC. Residues: CASSHPGGYNEQFF.

The chain links TRBV7-8 to TRBJ2-5; TRBD1 agrees at 7 bases. CDR3 length: 14 amino acids. J was trimmed by 2 bases and V by 3 bases; bases with no gene match: 3. CDR1 and CDR2 (germline): SGHVS, FQNEAQ. CDR3 residues: CASSFGTAQETQYF. The CDR3 nucleotides read TGTGCCAGCAGCTTCGGGACAGCACAAGAGACCCAGTACTTC. Complete variable domain (other parts from reference TRBV7-8 and TRBJ2-5): GAGVSQSPRYKVAKRGQDVALRCDPISGHVSLFWYQQALGQGPEFLTYFQNEAQLDKSGLPSDRFFAERPEGSVSTLKIQRTQQEDSAVYLCASSFGTAQETQYFGPGTRLLVL.

The rearrangement uses TRBV18 and TRBJ1-2; TRBD1 agrees at 7 bases. This CDR3 has 15 amino acids. Germline assignment: CDR1 KGHSH and CDR2 LQKENI. V dropped 5 bases and J dropped 1; count of bases not matched to a gene: 7. CDR3 coding DNA: TGTGCCAGCTCAGCCTCTACAGGGGTTAACTATGGCTACACCTTC. Residues: CASSASTGVNYGYTF.

This chain's CDR3 is CASSLAAGTGRAQTYEQYF. DNA for the CDR3: TGTGCCAGCAGCTTGGCCGCCGGGACAGGGAGGGCTCAAACGTACGAGCAGTACTTC. The rearrangement joins TRBV5-5 to TRBJ2-7, with 9 bases matching TRBD1. The CDR3 runs to 19 residues. The junction had 17 bases not matched to a gene; V was cut back by 0 bases and J by 4 bases. Germline V gene data show CDR1 as SGHKS and CDR2 as YYEKEE (reference sequence).

The chain links TRBV25-1 to TRBJ1-1; possible D gene TRBD1, 5 bases. The CDR3 has 12 residues. Germline-derived CDR1 and CDR2 are MGHDK and SYGVNS. This CDR3 is CWGSPPVKNAFF. Here the CDR3 DNA reads TGTTGGGGCAGTCCTCCCGTGAAGAACGCTTTCTTT.

This chain uses TRBV7-2 with TRBJ2-7, with TRBD2 matching over 12 bases. From germline, CDR1 is SGHTA and CDR2 FQGNSA. After removal of 5 bases from V and 1 base from J, the junction contained 9 bases not matched to a gene. The CDR3 has 17 residues. CDR3 DNA sequence: TGTGCCAGCAGCCAACTAGCGGGGGGCTCGTTATCCTACGAGCAGTACTTC. This sequence encodes CASSQLAGGSLSYEQYF.

This chain links TRBV19 with TRBJ1-6, with D perhaps TRBD1 (5 bases). This CDR3 spans 16 amino acids. Trimming stripped 5 bases from V and 7 bases from J, with 18 bases between. Germline CDR1 reads LNHDA; CDR2 reads SQIVND (reference sequence). Written as DNA, the CDR3 is TGTGCCAGTAGTGCCCTCGGGGGGAGTCCAAATTCACCCCTCCACTTT. Residues: CASSALGGSPNSPLHF.

The rearrangement links TRBV4-1 to TRBJ2-7, with 13 bases identical to TRBD2. Germline CDR1 and CDR2: MGHRA and YSYEKL. The J segment lost 5 bases and the V segment lost 1 base, leaving 11 bases of the junction unmatched. CDR3 length: 18 amino acids. CDR3 amino acids: CASSQVGMTSGGTHEQYF. CDR3 nucleotides: TGCGCCAGCAGCCAAGTTGGGATGACTAGCGGGGGGACCCACGAGCAGTACTTC.

This clone was counted a few times. J is TRBJ1-6 and V is TRBV2, with D unclear. Germline CDR1 is SNHLY and CDR2 is FYNNEI. V was trimmed by 6 bases and J by 6 bases, leaving 12 bases between them. The CDR3 spans 14 residues. The CDR3 spells CASRETNRNSPLHF. CDR3 DNA: TGTGCCAGCAGGGAAACTAACCGTAATTCACCCCTCCACTTT.

The chain uses TRBV7-2 and TRBJ1-1; no definite D call. Trimming removed 1 base at V and 4 bases at J, with 7 bases between. The germline CDR1 and CDR2 sequences are SGHTA and FQGNSA. The CDR3 consists of 13 residues. This chain's CDR3 is CASSLGRITEAFF. CDR3 coding DNA: TGTGCCAGCAGCTTAGGCAGGATCACTGAAGCTTTCTTT. The full variable domain, in which reference TRBV7-2 and TRBJ1-1 provide the parts outside the CDR3, is GAGVSQSPSNKVTEKGKDVELRCDPISGHTALYWYRQSLGQGLEFLIYFQGNSAPDKSGLPSDRFSAERTGGSVSTLTIQRTQQEDSAVYLCASSLGRITEAFFGQGTRLTVV.